The rows below give T cell receptor beta chains drawn from one sample of a study of CD8 T cells in Susac syndrome. TCRdb passed the immunoSEQ multiplex PCR reads through MiXCR, listing each CDR3 protein once. The sample has around 230,000 distinct CDR3 sequences, 95% seen once. The sample taken for sequencing was CD4+ T cells from PBMCs. The receptors were gathered from a human donor with multiple sclerosis. CDR3s include the opening cysteine and the closing phenylalanine or tryptophan. A D gene is named only where the DNA matches it firmly. Size is stated for part of the rows, as once, few or many counts, or as a class when the clone is expanded.

j_gene	len	abundance	d_gene	v_gene	CDR3aa	CDR3nt
TRBJ2-3	13	-	-	TRBV30	CAWSRGRKDTQYF	TGTGCCTGGAGTCGGGGGCGCAAAGATACGCAGTATTTT
TRBJ2-7	18	-	TRBD2	TRBV29-1	CSVQLTVGLAGVPYEQYF	TGCAGCGTTCAACTCACAGTGGGACTAGCGGGAGTCCCCTACGAGCAGTACTTC
TRBJ2-6	21	-	TRBD1	TRBV6-2/TRBV6-3	CASSYDNGQGIVNSGANVLTF	TGTGCCAGCAGTTACGACAACGGACAGGGTATTGTGAATTCTGGGGCCAACGTCCTGACTTTC
TRBJ2-1	13	-	-	TRBV29-1	CSVDSSFRNEQFF	TGCAGCGTTGATAGTAGTTTTAGGAATGAGCAGTTCTTC
TRBJ1-1	13	-	-	TRBV12-3/TRBV12-4	CASSGGVNTEAFF	TGTGCCAGCAGCGGCGGCGTGAACACTGAAGCTTTCTTT
TRBJ1-2	13	-	-	TRBV28	CASSTTGTDGYTF	TGTGCCAGCAGTACCACCGGGACGGATGGCTACACCTTC
TRBJ1-6	15	-	-	TRBV20-1	CSASEVVGYNSPLHF	TGCAGTGCTAGTGAAGTGGTAGGGTATAATTCACCCCTCCACTTT
TRBJ2-5	13	-	TRBD1	TRBV20-1	CSARTGAVETQYF	TGCAGTGCTAGGACAGGGGCTGTGGAGACCCAGTACTTC
TRBJ2-1	12	once	-	TRBV9	CASSVDSYEQFF	TGTGCCAGCAGCGTCGACTCGTACGAGCAGTTCTTC
TRBJ2-1	17	-	-	TRBV29-1	CSVGDQRASKTYNEQFF	TGCAGCGTTGGGGATCAGCGGGCCAGCAAGACCTACAATGAGCAGTTCTTC
TRBJ1-5	13	few	-	TRBV7-9	CASSLLGDQPQHF	TGTGCCAGCAGCTTGTTGGGGGATCAGCCCCAGCATTTT
TRBJ1-1	14	-	-	TRBV27	CASSLSEPGTEAFF	TGTGCCAGCAGTTTATCCGAGCCCGGGACTGAAGCTTTCTTT
TRBJ2-3	12	-	-	TRBV10-3	CAIGPRTDTQYF	TGTGCCATCGGGCCCCGCACAGATACGCAGTATTTT
TRBJ2-1	14	-	TRBD2	TRBV30	CAWSPPGTSHARFF	TGTGCCTGGAGTCCCCCCGGGACTAGCCATGCTCGGTTCTTC
TRBJ2-2	15	-	-	TRBV7-9	CASSLETMGTGELFF	TGTGCCAGCAGCTTAGAGACCATGGGCACCGGGGAGCTGTTTTTT
TRBJ1-1	17	-	-	TRBV3-1	CASSQTPGTSGNTEAFF	TGTGCCAGCAGCCAGACCCCCGGGACCTCCGGAAACACTGAAGCTTTCTTT
TRBJ2-3	14	-	-	TRBV4-1	CASSPSPGTDTQYF	TGCGCCAGCAGCCCCTCCCCCGGTACAGATACGCAGTATTTT
TRBJ1-2	14	-	TRBD1	TRBV6-2/TRBV6-3	CASRPSGGNYGYTF	TGTGCCAGCAGGCCCTCAGGGGGTAACTATGGCTACACCTTC
TRBJ1-5	14	-	-	TRBV15	CATSRGDSNQPQHF	TGTGCCACCAGCAGAGGGGATAGCAATCAGCCCCAGCATTTT
TRBJ1-1	11	-	-	TRBV20-1	CSAVANTEAFF	TGCAGTGCCGTAGCGAACACTGAAGCTTTCTTT
TRBJ2-3	15	-	TRBD1	TRBV7-8	CASSSTGLVADTQYF	TGTGCCAGCAGCTCGACAGGGTTGGTTGCAGATACGCAGTATTTT
TRBJ2-6	17	-	-	TRBV7-9	CASSFGQGGSGANVLTF	TGTGCCAGCAGCTTTGGTCAGGGAGGCTCTGGGGCCAACGTCCTGACTTTC
TRBJ2-5	13	-	-	TRBV29-1	CSVGPRFQETQYF	TGCAGCGTCGGACCGCGTTTCCAAGAGACCCAGTACTTC
TRBJ2-5	16	-	TRBD1	TRBV5-4	CASSLETGGLQETQYF	TGTGCCAGCAGCCTCGAAACAGGGGGACTCCAAGAGACCCAGTACTTC
TRBJ2-2	15	-	TRBD1	TRBV7-9	CASSPRDRDTGELFF	TGTGCCAGCAGCCCCCGGGACAGGGACACCGGGGAGCTGTTTTTT
TRBJ2-1	19	once	-	TRBV6-1	CADIKKRPGTQGRSNEQFF	TGTGCCGACATCAAAAAACGCCCCGGGACGCAGGGACGTTCCAATGAGCAGTTCTTC
TRBJ1-1	13	-	-	TRBV5-4	CASSLLGVGEAFF	TGTGCCAGCAGCTTGTTGGGGGTCGGTGAAGCTTTCTTT
TRBJ1-2	13	once	-	TRBV2	CASSPGRVHGYTF	TGTGCCAGCTCCCCGGGCAGGGTCCATGGCTACACCTTC
TRBJ2-5	11	-	-	TRBV28	CASRGVETQYF	TGTGCCAGCAGGGGGGTAGAGACCCAGTACTTC
TRBJ1-5	14	-	-	TRBV28	CASSLTDRDQPQHF	TGTGCCAGCAGTTTAACGGACCGAGATCAGCCCCAGCATTTT
TRBJ2-1	15	-	-	TRBV20-1	CSAESAATLYNEQFF	TGCAGTGCGGAGTCGGCGGCGACGCTTTACAATGAGCAGTTCTTC
TRBJ2-5	13	-	-	TRBV20-1	CSAKKWFEETQYF	TGCAGTGCAAAGAAGTGGTTCGAAGAGACCCAGTACTTC
TRBJ1-6	17	-	TRBD1	TRBV10-3	CATAAGQGGISNSPLHF	TGTGCCACCGCAGCGGGACAGGGCGGTATATCGAATTCACCCCTCCACTTT
TRBJ2-7	15	-	TRBD1	TRBV29-1	CSVGGGTGGWYEQYF	TGCAGCGTTGGTGGGGGGACAGGGGGCTGGTACGAGCAGTACTTC
TRBJ1-5	15	-	-	TRBV20-1	CSAKLTPRGNQPQHF	TGCAGTGCTAAATTGACCCCGAGGGGCAATCAGCCCCAGCATTTT
TRBJ2-7	13	-	TRBD2	TRBV5-1	CASSLGGRTEQYF	TGCGCCAGCAGCTTGGGCGGGAGGACCGAGCAGTACTTC
TRBJ2-1	16	once	TRBD1	TRBV29-1	CSVDEIGTGVNNEQFF	TGCAGCGTTGACGAAATAGGGACAGGGGTAAACAATGAGCAGTTCTTC
TRBJ1-1	10	-	-	TRBV29-1	CSANTGEAFF	TGCAGCGCCAACACCGGTGAAGCTTTCTTT
TRBJ2-7	13	-	-	TRBV29-1	CSVRQPLSYEQYF	TGCAGCGTTAGACAGCCCCTGTCCTACGAGCAGTACTTC
TRBJ2-7	15	-	-	TRBV29-1	CSVAHGTTGSYEQYF	TGCAGCGTCGCTCATGGGACCACCGGCTCCTACGAGCAGTACTTC
TRBJ2-3	16	-	TRBD2	TRBV4-1	CASSQIISGSADTQYF	TGCGCCAGCAGCCAAATCATAAGCGGGAGCGCAGATACGCAGTATTTT
TRBJ1-1	16	-	TRBD1	TRBV29-1	CSVARQGIVANTEAFF	TGCAGCGTTGCCCGACAGGGAATTGTAGCGAACACTGAAGCTTTCTTT
TRBJ2-7	13	-	TRBD1	TRBV29-1	CSVSDRGLGEQYF	TGCAGCGTGAGCGACAGGGGGCTGGGAGAGCAGTACTTC
TRBJ2-7	16	-	-	TRBV5-4	CASSPQGDKWDHEQYF	TGTGCCAGCAGCCCTCAGGGAGACAAGTGGGACCACGAGCAGTACTTC
TRBJ1-2	12	-	-	TRBV2	CASSEGGYGYTF	TGTGCCAGCAGTGAAGGGGGCTATGGCTACACCTTC
TRBJ1-6	14	-	TRBD1	TRBV7-9	CASSSDRRNSPLHF	TGTGCCAGCAGCTCGGACAGGCGTAATTCACCCCTCCACTTT
TRBJ2-6	15	-	-	TRBV3-1	CASSRRTGLANVLTF	TGTGCCAGCAGCCGCCGAACAGGCCTGGCCAACGTCCTGACTTTC
TRBJ2-5	15	-	TRBD1	TRBV9	CASSARQGVQETQYF	TGTGCCAGCAGCGCAAGACAGGGGGTCCAAGAGACCCAGTACTTC
TRBJ2-1	16	-	TRBD2	TRBV9	CASSPQAGGTYNEQFF	TGTGCCAGCAGCCCCCAAGCGGGAGGAACCTACAATGAGCAGTTCTTC
TRBJ1-2	18	-	-	TRBV2	CASSDFGVRSSVNYGYTF	TGTGCCAGCAGTGATTTTGGGGTCCGGTCTTCGGTAAACTATGGCTACACCTTC
TRBJ2-7	15	-	TRBD2	TRBV4-2	CASSQGSSGAYEQYF	TGTGCCAGCAGCCAAGGGTCTAGCGGGGCCTACGAGCAGTACTTC
TRBJ2-7	16	-	TRBD2	TRBV7-2	CASSWTSGGANYEQYF	TGTGCCAGCAGCTGGACTAGCGGGGGGGCTAACTACGAGCAGTACTTC
TRBJ1-1	15	-	-	TRBV20-1	CSARDRRARGTEAFF	TGCAGTGCTAGAGATCGGAGGGCGCGGGGGACTGAAGCTTTCTTT
TRBJ1-1	10	-	-	TRBV28	CASGGTEAFF	TGTGCCAGTGGGGGGACTGAAGCTTTCTTT
TRBJ2-1	16	-	TRBD1	TRBV3-1	CASSLRTGGARNEQFF	TGTGCCAGCAGCTTGAGGACAGGGGGTGCTAGGAATGAGCAGTTCTTC
TRBJ1-1	14	-	TRBD1	TRBV20-1	CSARTGTENTEAFF	TGCAGTGCTAGGACCGGGACAGAGAACACTGAAGCTTTCTTT
TRBJ2-1	13	-	-	TRBV11-2	CASRQSLYNEQFF	TGTGCCAGCAGGCAGAGTTTGTACAATGAGCAGTTCTTC
TRBJ2-1	19	-	TRBD2	TRBV18	CASSPLFFRSGSSYNEQFF	TGTGCCAGCTCACCACTTTTCTTCCGGAGCGGGAGTTCCTACAATGAGCAGTTCTTC